This entry concerns a single T cell receptor (beta chain). Per the original data handling: Reference gene primer amplification gave estimated nucleated cell counts. The repertoire was sequenced with immunoSEQ multiplex PCR; TCRdb's copy has only in-frame clones and lacks some. V and J calls and clone size follow that table, whereas D and trimming were derived from the DNA. The sample has 88,000 or so clones, about 85% seen once. The data were obtained in a study of blood T cell repertoires in COVID-19. Background on the study: The study drew acute and convalescent COVID-19 samples from the United States, Italy and Spain. In each case, the material was cDNA or gDNA derived from T cells, B-cell-depleted T cells, or PBMCs.

The CDR3 consists of 14 residues. Germline CDR1 SGHTS, CDR2 YDEGEE. V trimming: 4 bases; J trimming: 10 bases; junction bases outside the gene matches: 9. The TCR was taken from a man aged 60 to 75 with acute or convalescent COVID-19. The rearrangement uses TRBV5-8 and TRBJ1-4; the match to TRBD1 covers 8 bases. The sequenced sample consisted of peripheral blood. This CDR3 reads CASSPTGASGKLFF. CDR3 DNA: TGTGCCAGCAGCCCGACAGGGGCATCAGGAAAACTGTTTTTT.